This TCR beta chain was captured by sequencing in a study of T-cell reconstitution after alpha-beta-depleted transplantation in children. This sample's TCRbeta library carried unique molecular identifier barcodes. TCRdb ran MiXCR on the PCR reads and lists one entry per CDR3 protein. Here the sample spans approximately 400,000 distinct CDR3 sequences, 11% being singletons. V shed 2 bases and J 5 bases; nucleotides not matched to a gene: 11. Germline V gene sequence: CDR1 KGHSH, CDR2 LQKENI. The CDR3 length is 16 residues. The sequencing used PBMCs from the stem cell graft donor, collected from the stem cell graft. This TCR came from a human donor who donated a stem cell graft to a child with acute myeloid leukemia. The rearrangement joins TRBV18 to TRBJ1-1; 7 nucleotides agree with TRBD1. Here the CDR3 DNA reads TGTGCCAGCTCACCAACCACCCGACAGGGCGGAACTGAAGCTTTCTTT. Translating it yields CASSPTTRQGGTEAFF.